These 12 T cell receptor beta chains originate from one sample sequenced in a study of shared clonotypes between healthy human individuals. The table came from immunoSEQ multiplex PCR; TCRdb's copy has only in-frame clones and leaves some out. The data hold millions of clones, with around nine tenths observed a single time. The sequenced sample consisted of naive CD4+ T cells sorted from blood. The subset was: CD45RA+ positively selected. These receptors were collected from a man aged 18 to 30 in good health.

This clone showed up just once. The chain carries TRBV7-9 and TRBJ1-3; TRBD1 aligns across 8 bases. V lost 6 bases and J lost 4; bases outside the gene matches: 11. This CDR3 spans 16 amino acids. Germline V gene lookup returns CDR1 SEHNR and CDR2 FQNEAQ (reference sequence). CDR3 residues: CASSSSQGAIGNTIYF. The CDR3 region has the DNA TGTGCCAGCAGTTCCAGCCAGGGGGCGATCGGAAACACCATATATTTT.

The genes are TRBV4-1 and TRBJ2-1; D ambiguous. Germline values: CDR1 MGHRA, CDR2 YSYEKL. The CDR3 covers 16 residues. V gave up 1 base and J gave up 0 bases, with 10 bases separating them. The CDR3 loop is CASSQARVLSYNEQFF. The CDR3 DNA sequence: TGCGCCAGCAGCCAAGCCCGGGTCCTCTCCTACAATGAGCAGTTCTTC.

The rearrangement links TRBV6-1 to TRBJ2-1; D remains ambiguous. Germline CDR1 is MNHNS and CDR2 is SASEGT. The CDR3 runs to 15 residues. Trimming left V 5 bases short and J 6 bases short, with 17 bases between. In DNA form, the CDR3 reads TGTGCCAGCAGTTCTGGGCCAGAGTCGGCCAATGAGCAGTTCTTC. As protein: CASSSGPESANEQFF.

In the case of this clone: Other nucleotide sequences from this sample produce the same CDR3. The V call is TRBV2, the J call TRBJ2-5, with 8 bases fitting TRBD1. The germline V gene has CDR1 SNHLY and CDR2 FYNNEI. The CDR3 totals 14 residues. Germline trimming cut 6 bases from V and 1 base from J; bases unmatched to any gene: 4. The CDR3: CASSSDRAQETQYF. CDR3 in DNA: TGTGCCAGCAGCTCGGACAGGGCCCAAGAGACCCAGTACTTC.

The genes are TRBV6-1 and TRBJ2-7, with TRBD2 matching 10 bases. The CDR3 length is 15 residues. Germline V CDR1 and CDR2: MNHNS, SASEGT. V was pared by 7 bases and J by 5 bases, with 11 bases of the junction left unmatched. The CDR3 sequence is CASTPTWLAGDEQYF. The CDR3 DNA is TGTGCCAGCACTCCCACTTGGCTAGCGGGGGACGAGCAGTACTTC.

As to this clone: Other nucleotide sequences from this sample produce the same CDR3. The chain recombines TRBV5-1 with TRBJ2-1; D may correspond to TRBD1 or TRBD2 (5 bases each). The CDR3 runs to 14 residues. V lost 4 bases, J lost 0 bases, and 8 bases lay in between. Germline V gene data show CDR1 as SGHRS and CDR2 as YFSETQ. This CDR3 is CASSGTVSYNEQFF. CDR3 coding DNA: TGCGCCAGCAGCGGGACGGTCTCCTACAATGAGCAGTTCTTC.

A word on this clone: Other DNA variants within this sample encode the same CDR3. This chain links TRBV18 with TRBJ2-5, with D hard to call. CDR3 length: 13 amino acids. Germline V gene data show CDR1 as KGHSH and CDR2 as LQKENI. Deletions cut 6 bases from V and 1 base from J, with 9 bases between. The CDR3 spells CASSPALQETQYF. CDR3 nucleotides: TGTGCCAGCTCGCCTGCCCTCCAAGAGACCCAGTACTTC.

This rearrangement joins TRBV7-2 to TRBJ1-2; a possible D gene is TRBD1 (5 bases). Germline V gives CDR1 SGHTA, CDR2 FQGNSA. This CDR3 has 12 residues. The V end lost 1 base, the J end lost 6 bases, and 6 bases lay between the germline ends. The CDR3 bases are TGTGCCAGCAGCTTAGGGGACGATGGCTACACCTTC. This encodes CASSLGDDGYTF. Full variable domain (outside the CDR3, taken from reference TRBV7-2 and TRBJ1-2): GAGVSQSPSNKVTEKGKDVELRCDPISGHTALYWYRQSLGQGLEFLIYFQGNSAPDKSGLPSDRFSAERTGGSVSTLTIQRTQQEDSAVYLCASSLGDDGYTFGSGTRLTVV.

The CDR3 spells CASSVGDGGGNTIYF. The CDR3 nucleotides read TGTGCCAGTAGTGTCGGGGACGGCGGTGGAAACACCATATATTTT. The chain links TRBV19 to TRBJ1-3; a weak D match, TRBD1 (5 bases). The V end lost 5 bases, the J end lost 3 bases, and 14 bases lay between the germline ends. From germline, CDR1 is LNHDA and CDR2 SQIVND (reference sequence). CDR3 length: 15 amino acids.

A note on this clone: The sample holds other DNA sequences that translate to the same CDR3. This chain uses TRBV5-6 with TRBJ2-3, with D perhaps TRBD2 (6 bases). Germline V gene data show CDR1 as SGHDT and CDR2 as YYEEEE. V shed 1 base and J shed 3 bases, with 12 bases lying between them. The CDR3 extends over 15 amino acids. CDR3 amino acids: CASSLLEGGTDTQYF. CDR3 nucleotide sequence: TGTGCCAGCAGCTTGTTGGAGGGTGGAACAGATACGCAGTATTTT.

V and J are TRBV30 and TRBJ1-1, with D tentatively TRBD1 (5 bases). The germline gives CDR1 GTSNPN, CDR2 SVGIG (reference sequence). The CDR3 is 11 amino acids. Trimming left V 1 base short and J 11 bases short, with 11 bases between. The CDR3 nucleotides read TGTGCCTGGAGTGAAATCCCAGGGGCTTTCTTT. Translated, it gives CAWSEIPGAFF. The full variable domain, with the rest looked up from reference TRBV30 and TRBJ1-1, is SQTIHQWPATLVQPVGSPLSLECTVEGTSNPNLYWYRQAAGRGLQLLFYSVGIGQISSEVPQNLSASRPQDRQFILSSKKLLLSDSGFYLCAWSEIPGAFFGQGTRLTVV.

The chain is built from TRBV5-6 and TRBJ2-4; 8 bases match TRBD1. CDR3 size: 11 residues. Germline CDR1 and CDR2: SGHDT and YYEEEE. The ends lost 3 bases at V and 15 bases at J; junction bases unmatched: 5. The CDR3 sequence: CASSSRTGTYF. The DNA of the CDR3 is TGTGCCAGCAGCTCTCGGACAGGGACGTACTTC.